What follows are 31 T cell receptor beta chains derived from one specimen sequenced in a study of T-cell reconstitution after alpha-beta-depleted transplantation in children. Molecular barcoding with unique molecular identifiers was used for the TCRbeta library. TCRdb re-called the PCR reads through MiXCR, storing one row per CDR3 protein. Here the sample spans 250,000 to 400,000 distinct CDR3 sequences, 23% being singletons. The material was PBMCs, mostly from graft donor cells, obtained 180 days after TCRalphabeta/CD19-depleted stem cell transplant. The receptors were sampled from a male patient younger than 18 who had a stem cell transplant for acute lymphoblastic leukemia, so the T cells may come from the graft donor.

This clonotype has just a few counts. The gene calls are TRBV7-9 and TRBJ2-4; 12 bases are a match to TRBD1. The V gene end was trimmed by 1 base and the J gene end by 6 bases; junction bases not matched to a gene: 4. Germline assignment: CDR1 SEHNR and CDR2 FQNEAQ (reference sequence). CDR3 length: 16 amino acids. The CDR3 loop reads CASSLDRDRGRNIQYF. As DNA, the CDR3 is TGTGCCAGCAGCTTAGACCGGGACAGGGGGCGAAACATTCAGTACTTC. The whole variable domain, remainder taken from reference TRBV7-9 and TRBJ2-4, is DTGVSQNPRHKITKRGQNVTFRCDPISEHNRLYWYRQTLGQGPEFLTYFQNEAQLEKSRLLSDRFSAERPKGSFSTLEIQRTEQGDSAMYLCASSLDRDRGRNIQYFGAGTRLSVL.

The rearrangement links TRBV5-1 to TRBJ1-1; no clear D. Germline loops: CDR1 SGHRS, CDR2 YFSETQ. Trimming removed 0 bases at V and 2 bases at J, with 14 bases between. CDR3 length: 16 residues. For the CDR3, the DNA is TGCGCCAGCAGCTTGGTGTCAGGACTTTTAAACACTGAAGCTTTCTTT. Translated: CASSLVSGLLNTEAFF.

The J gene is TRBJ2-5, the V gene TRBV5-1, with unresolved D. Trimming took 4 bases from V and 5 from J, leaving 6 bases between them. The length of the CDR3 is 11 residues. Germline V lookup: CDR1 SGHRS, CDR2 YFSETQ. The CDR3 sequence: CASSQWETQYF. The CDR3 DNA sequence: TGCGCCAGCAGCCAATGGGAGACCCAGTACTTC.

This chain uses TRBV4-2 with TRBJ2-7, with 8 bases lining up with TRBD1. Looked up from germline, CDR1 is LGHNA and CDR2 is YNFKEQ. With 0 bases clipped from V and 3 bases from J, the junction kept 7 bases outside the gene matches. This CDR3 is 16 amino acids long. Written as DNA, the CDR3 is TGTGCCAGCAGCCAAGATGCCCGGACAGGGTACTACGAGCAGTACTTC. Residues: CASSQDARTGYYEQYF.

This clonotype was seen only a few times. The V and J genes are TRBV7-6 and TRBJ1-6; 8 bases fit TRBD1. The germline gives CDR1 SGHVS, CDR2 FNYEAQ. This CDR3 spans 16 amino acids. The ends lost 1 base at V and 7 bases at J; junction bases unmatched: 6. The CDR3 loop is CASSLVPGGRNSPLHF. CDR3 DNA sequence: TGTGCCAGCAGCTTAGTTCCAGGGGGCAGGAATTCACCCCTCCACTTT.

This clonotype turned up a few times. This sequence joins TRBV24-1 and TRBJ2-1, with 8 nucleotides matching TRBD1. With V trimmed by 4 bases and J by 3 bases, 10 bases remained unmatched. Germline-derived CDR1 and CDR2 are KGHDR and SFDVKD. This CDR3 region has 17 residues. The CDR3 is CATSEPPGTGVYNEQFF. The CDR3 DNA follows: TGTGCCACCAGTGAGCCTCCGGGGACAGGTGTCTACAATGAGCAGTTCTTC.

There are a few counts of this clonotype. V gene TRBV15 combines with J gene TRBJ1-1, with TRBD1 as a possible D gene (5 bases). The germline CDR1 and CDR2 sequences are LNHNV and YYDKDF (reference sequence). The V gene lost 0 bases and the J gene lost 5 bases, with 10 bases spanning the gap. The CDR3 consists of 14 residues. The CDR3 bases are TGTGCCACCAGCAGAGACGGGGCTGAGACTGAAGCTTTCTTT. Translated, it gives CATSRDGAETEAFF.

J is TRBJ2-2 and V is TRBV5-1, with D tentatively TRBD1 or TRBD2 (5 bases each). Trimming stripped 4 bases from V and 2 bases from J, with 18 bases between. CDR3 length: 17 amino acids. Per the germline V gene, CDR1 is SGHRS and CDR2 is YFSETQ. CDR3 in DNA: TGCGCCAGCAGCCTAGGGTTGGGGGTGATTAACACCGGGGAGCTGTTTTTT. Translated, it gives CASSLGLGVINTGELFF.

There are many counts of this clonotype. The V and J genes are TRBV20-1 and TRBJ2-3, with 8 bases identical to TRBD2. V lost 1 base to trimming and J lost 3 bases; unmatched junction nucleotides: 3. This CDR3 is built from 14 residues. From germline, CDR1 is DFQATT and CDR2 SNEGSKA (reference sequence). CDR3 in DNA: TGCAGTGCTAGAGGCGGGGGGCGGACAGATACGCAGTATTTT. Translated, it gives CSARGGGRTDTQYF.

This chain links TRBV27 with TRBJ2-7, with 11 nucleotides matching TRBD1. CDR1 is MNHEY and CDR2 is SMNVEV in the germline V gene (reference sequence). V dropped 5 bases and J dropped 2; count of bases not matched to a gene: 5. The CDR3 spans 15 residues. Here the CDR3 DNA reads TGTGCCAGCAGTAAAACGGGACAGGGGGCCTACGAGCAGTACTTC. Translated: CASSKTGQGAYEQYF.

The sample holds a few counts of this clonotype. The rearrangement uses TRBV7-9 and TRBJ2-1; D gene ambiguous. V was pared by 0 bases and J by 9 bases, with 9 bases between. There are 13 residues in the CDR3. Germline V gene data show CDR1 as SEHNR and CDR2 as FQNEAQ (reference sequence). For the CDR3, the DNA is TGTGCCAGCAGCTTAGCGCTAAAGGGTGAGCAGTTCTTC. Residues: CASSLALKGEQFF. Looking up the rest from reference TRBV7-9 and TRBJ2-1 gives the full variable domain: DTGVSQNPRHKITKRGQNVTFRCDPISEHNRLYWYRQTLGQGPEFLTYFQNEAQLEKSRLLSDRFSAERPKGSFSTLEIQRTEQGDSAMYLCASSLALKGEQFFGPGTRLTVL.

This clonotype was detected a few times. The gene calls are TRBV4-1 and TRBJ2-5, with TRBD2 matching over 9 bases. The CDR3 loop spans 16 amino acids. V dropped 1 base and J dropped 6; count of bases not matched to a gene: 9. Germline V gene lookup returns CDR1 MGHRA and CDR2 YSYEKL. CDR3 sequence (DNA): TGCGCCAGCAGCCAAGGGCTAGCGGGACCACTGAAGACCCAGTACTTC. Protein sequence: CASSQGLAGPLKTQYF.

V gene TRBV29-1 combines with J gene TRBJ2-5; unclear D gene. This CDR3 region has 13 residues. The germline V gene has CDR1 SQVTM and CDR2 ANQGSEA. Trimming removed 3 bases from V and 5 bases from J, with 13 bases in between. The CDR3 DNA reads TGCAGCGTTGATCCAACAGCGCAGGAGACCCAGTACTTC. This translates into CSVDPTAQETQYF. Full variable domain (remainder filled in from reference TRBV29-1 and TRBJ2-5): SAVISQKPSRDICQRGTSLTIQCQVDSQVTMMFWYRQQPGQSLTLIATANQGSEATYESGFVIDKFPISRPNLTFSTLTVSNMSPEDSSIYLCSVDPTAQETQYFGPGTRLLVL.

The chain employs TRBV5-1 and TRBJ2-2, with unresolved D. Deletions cut 0 bases from V and 0 bases from J, with 12 bases between. The germline CDR1 and CDR2 sequences are SGHRS and YFSETQ. The CDR3 spans 17 residues. Here the CDR3 reads CASSLAGPSTNTGELFF. In DNA form, the CDR3 reads TGCGCCAGCAGCTTGGCCGGGCCGTCTACGAACACCGGGGAGCTGTTTTTT.

This clonotype appeared a few times. The J gene is TRBJ2-2, the V gene TRBV5-1; no definite D call. This CDR3 has 14 amino acids. Per the germline V gene, CDR1 is SGHRS and CDR2 is YFSETQ. V lost 7 bases and J 2 bases, leaving 12 bases between the germline ends. CDR3 sequence: CASGRAGNTGELFF. In DNA, the CDR3 is TGCGCCAGCGGACGGGCAGGCAACACCGGGGAGCTGTTTTTT.

This clonotype was seen at least ten times. The chain carries TRBV7-9 and TRBJ2-7; D may match TRBD1 or TRBD2 (5 bases each). In germline, CDR1 is SEHNR, CDR2 FQNEAQ (reference sequence). This CDR3 contains 14 residues. Trimming pared 0 bases from V and 3 bases from J, leaving 9 bases between. The CDR3 loop is CASSLAGPHYEQYF. The CDR3 region has the DNA TGTGCCAGCAGCTTAGCGGGACCTCACTACGAGCAGTACTTC. The variable domain in full, with the rest retrieved from reference TRBV7-9 and TRBJ2-7, is DTGVSQNPRHKITKRGQNVTFRCDPISEHNRLYWYRQTLGQGPEFLTYFQNEAQLEKSRLLSDRFSAERPKGSFSTLEIQRTEQGDSAMYLCASSLAGPHYEQYFGPGTRLTVT.

This CDR3 is CASSGARGSTEAFF. Here the CDR3 DNA reads TGTGCCAGCAGTGGGGCCAGGGGAAGCACTGAAGCTTTCTTT. The rearrangement joins TRBV2 to TRBJ1-1; tentatively, D is TRBD1 (6 bases). V shed 4 bases and J shed 4 bases, with 13 bases lying between them. CDR3 length equals 14 residues. Germline CDR1 SNHLY, CDR2 FYNNEI.

The rearrangement links TRBV15 to TRBJ2-1, with D perhaps TRBD2 (5 bases). The CDR3 length is 14 residues. Trimming removed 3 bases at V and 5 bases at J, with 11 bases between. Germline CDR1 reads LNHNV; CDR2 reads YYDKDF (reference sequence). The CDR3 DNA reads TGTGCCACCAGCAGCGGGAATATCGACAATGAGCAGTTCTTC. Translation gives CATSSGNIDNEQFF.

V usage is TRBV7-2 and J usage is TRBJ2-7; no clear D gene. The CDR3 is 11 residues long. V was shortened by 1 base and J by 10 bases, with 8 bases between the two germline ends. Germline V CDR1 and CDR2: SGHTA, FQGNSA. The CDR3 reads CASSLGVYQYF. CDR3 coding DNA: TGTGCCAGCAGCTTAGGAGTCTACCAGTACTTC.

In DNA form, the CDR3 reads TGTGCCAGCAGCCGCGGGCCGTTCTACGAGCAGTACTTC. It is translated as CASSRGPFYEQYF. The chain uses TRBV7-6 and TRBJ2-7; TRBD2 might be the D (5 bases). CDR1 is SGHVS and CDR2 is FNYEAQ in the germline V gene. The germline V and J ends were trimmed by 5 bases and 3 bases, with 11 bases remaining between them. The CDR3 totals 13 residues.

This clonotype was seen only a few times. The chain carries TRBV29-1 and TRBJ2-7; D gene uncertain. Germline CDR1 is SQVTM and CDR2 is ANQGSEA. V gave up 2 bases and J gave up 0 bases, with 5 bases separating them. CDR3 length: 12 residues. CDR3 protein: CSVELVSYEQYF. The DNA of the CDR3 is TGCAGCGTTGAACTGGTCTCCTACGAGCAGTACTTC.

This clonotype was counted a few times. The chain employs TRBV10-3 and TRBJ2-1; D is perhaps TRBD2 (6 bases). V was clipped by 5 bases and J by 0 bases, with 14 bases between them. The CDR3 contains 16 residues. The V gene's germline CDR1 is ENHRY and CDR2 SYGVKD. The CDR3 protein is CAISTPGTSSYNEQFF. CDR3 nucleotide sequence: TGTGCCATCAGTACTCCCGGGACTTCCTCCTACAATGAGCAGTTCTTC.

Concerning this clonotype itself: At one boundary the junction diverges from the germline segment, which might be a read error. The chain employs TRBV12-3 or TRBV12-4 and TRBJ2-3; TRBD2 matches at 10 bases. CDR3 length equals 18 residues. CDR3 DNA: TGTGCCTGCAGTTTCGGAGCGGGAGGGCCGAGGGGGACAGATACGCAGTATTTT. This sequence encodes CACSFGAGGPRGTDTQYF.

This clonotype turned up a few times. DNA of the CDR3: TGTGCCAGCAGCCAAGCGATACTCTGGACCTGTTACGAGCAGTACTTC. This translates into CASSQAILWTCYEQYF. The chain uses TRBV14 and TRBJ2-7; D not certain. Germline V lookup: CDR1 SGHDN, CDR2 FVKESK. The CDR3 has 16 residues. Trimming removed 1 base from V and 4 bases from J, with 17 bases in between.

This clonotype occurred a few times. The V call is TRBV28, the J call TRBJ2-3; 7 bases fit TRBD1. The CDR3 runs 14 residues. Germline V gene sequence: CDR1 MDHEN, CDR2 SYDVKM. Unmatched junction bases numbered 7, after V lost 6 bases and J lost 4 bases. The CDR3: CASSPGTVPDTQYF. CDR3 nucleotides: TGTGCCAGCAGCCCTGGGACAGTCCCAGATACGCAGTATTTT.

For this clonotype: Possible read error: a much larger clone is one base away. The chain couples TRBV6-5 to TRBJ2-1; D gene ambiguous. This CDR3 is 11 amino acids long. The V end was cut by 10 bases, the J end by 7 bases, with 11 bases between. Per the germline V gene, CDR1 is MNHEY and CDR2 is SVGAGI. CDR3 amino acids: CANRTGNEQFF. The CDR3 DNA sequence: TGTGCCAACAGAACGGGTAATGAGCAGTTCTTC.

The chain combines TRBV5-1 with TRBJ2-7; possibly TRBD1 for D (5 bases). CDR1 is SGHRS, CDR2 YFSETQ, per germline. The V and J ends lost 4 bases and 1 base respectively, with 12 bases between them. This CDR3 has 14 amino acids. CDR3 coding DNA: TGCGCCAGCAGCCAACAGGACCGTTCCTACGAGCAGTACTTC. Amino acid sequence: CASSQQDRSYEQYF.

In this sample, this clonotype turned up once. J is TRBJ1-4 and V is TRBV18; D perhaps matches TRBD1 (6 bases). Per the germline V gene, CDR1 is KGHSH and CDR2 is LQKENI. This CDR3 contains 15 residues. Trimming shortened V by 5 bases and J by 2 bases, and 12 bases separated the two germline ends. The CDR3 coding sequence is TGTGCCAGCTCATTTCGGGGGGCGACTAATGAAAAACTGTTTTTT. Translation: CASSFRGATNEKLFF.

This rearrangement joins TRBV12-3 or TRBV12-4 to TRBJ2-1, with 7 positions matching TRBD1. After removal of 5 bases from V and 10 bases from J, the junction contained 5 bases not matched to a gene. CDR3 length: 12 residues. The CDR3 bases are TGTGCCAGCAGTCCTATGGACAGGGAGCAGTTCTTC. Translated: CASSPMDREQFF.

The V and J genes are TRBV20-1 and TRBJ1-2; D is possibly TRBD1 (6 bases). From germline, CDR1 is DFQATT and CDR2 SNEGSKA (reference sequence). The CDR3 loop spans 13 amino acids. Trimming took off 6 bases at V and 4 bases at J, with 15 bases between the two ends. CDR3 loop: CSAGGGLSYGYTF. CDR3 nucleotides: TGCAGTGCAGGGGGAGGGCTAAGCTATGGCTACACCTTC.

In its sample, this clonotype was seen a few times. The V and J genes are TRBV5-1 and TRBJ2-7; TRBD2 agrees at 10 bases. Germline V gene lookup returns CDR1 SGHRS and CDR2 YFSETQ. Unmatched junction bases numbered 3, after V lost 0 bases and J lost 3 bases. CDR3 length: 15 residues. The CDR3 coding sequence is TGCGCCAGCAGCTTGGTTGGACTAGCGGTCTACGAGCAGTACTTC. Translation gives CASSLVGLAVYEQYF.